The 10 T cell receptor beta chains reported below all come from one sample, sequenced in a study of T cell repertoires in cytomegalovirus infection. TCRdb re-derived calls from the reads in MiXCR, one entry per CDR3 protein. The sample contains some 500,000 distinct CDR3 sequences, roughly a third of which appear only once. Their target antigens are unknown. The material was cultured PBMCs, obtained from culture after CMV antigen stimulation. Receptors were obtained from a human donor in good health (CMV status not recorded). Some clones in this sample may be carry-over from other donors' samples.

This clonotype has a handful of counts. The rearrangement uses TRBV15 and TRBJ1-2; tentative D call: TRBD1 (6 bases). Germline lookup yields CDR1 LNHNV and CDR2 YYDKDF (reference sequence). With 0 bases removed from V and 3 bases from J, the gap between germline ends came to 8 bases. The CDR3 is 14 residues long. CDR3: CATSRERGDYGYTF. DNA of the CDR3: TGTGCCACCAGCAGAGAAAGGGGGGACTATGGCTACACCTTC.

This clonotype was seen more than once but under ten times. CDR3 sequence reads: CASSLRQAYEQYV. The DNA for the CDR3 is TGTGCCAGCAGCCTGCGACAGGCCTACGAGCAGTACGTC. The rearrangement joins TRBV14 to TRBJ2-7; D may be TRBD1 (6 bases). This CDR3 spans 13 amino acids. Germline CDR1 and CDR2: SGHDN and FVKESK. The V gene lost 4 bases and the J gene lost 2 bases, with 9 bases spanning the gap.

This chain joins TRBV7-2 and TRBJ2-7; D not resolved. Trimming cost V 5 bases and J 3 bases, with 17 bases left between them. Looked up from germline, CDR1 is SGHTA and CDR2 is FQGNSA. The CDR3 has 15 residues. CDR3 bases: TGTGCCAGCAGCGCGATTGGGCTAGGAAACTACGAGCAGTACTTC. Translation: CASSAIGLGNYEQYF.

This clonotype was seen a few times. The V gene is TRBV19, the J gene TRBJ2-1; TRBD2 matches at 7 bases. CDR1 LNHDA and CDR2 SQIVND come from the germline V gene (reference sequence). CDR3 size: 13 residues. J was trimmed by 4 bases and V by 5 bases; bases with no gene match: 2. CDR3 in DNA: TGTGCCAGTAGTGGACTAGGTTACAATGAGCAGTTCTTC. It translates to CASSGLGYNEQFF.

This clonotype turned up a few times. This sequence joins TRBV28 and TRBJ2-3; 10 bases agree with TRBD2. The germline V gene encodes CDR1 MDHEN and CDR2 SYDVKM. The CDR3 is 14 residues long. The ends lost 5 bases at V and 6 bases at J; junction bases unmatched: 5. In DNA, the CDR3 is TGTGCCAGCAGTCGAGCGGGAGGGTCGGATACGCAGTATTTT. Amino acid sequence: CASSRAGGSDTQYF.

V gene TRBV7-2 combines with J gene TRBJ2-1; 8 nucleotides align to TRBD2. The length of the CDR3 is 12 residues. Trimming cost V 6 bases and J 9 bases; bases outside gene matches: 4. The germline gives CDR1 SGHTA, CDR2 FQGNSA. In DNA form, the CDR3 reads TGTGCCAGCAGTTTTAGCGGGGCTGAGCAGTTCTTC. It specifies CASSFSGAEQFF.

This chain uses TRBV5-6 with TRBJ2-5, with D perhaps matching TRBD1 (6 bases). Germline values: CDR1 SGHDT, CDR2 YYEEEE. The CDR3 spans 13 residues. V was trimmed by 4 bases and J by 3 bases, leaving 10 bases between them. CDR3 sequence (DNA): TGTGCCAGCAGCCTCCGACAGGAAGAGACCCAGTACTTC. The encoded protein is CASSLRQEETQYF.

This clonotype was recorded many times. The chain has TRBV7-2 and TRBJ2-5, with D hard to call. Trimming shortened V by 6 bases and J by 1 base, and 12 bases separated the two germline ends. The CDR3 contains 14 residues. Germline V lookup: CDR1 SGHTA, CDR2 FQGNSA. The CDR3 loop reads CASSFVGGQETQYF. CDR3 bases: TGTGCCAGCAGTTTTGTCGGTGGCCAAGAGACCCAGTACTTC.

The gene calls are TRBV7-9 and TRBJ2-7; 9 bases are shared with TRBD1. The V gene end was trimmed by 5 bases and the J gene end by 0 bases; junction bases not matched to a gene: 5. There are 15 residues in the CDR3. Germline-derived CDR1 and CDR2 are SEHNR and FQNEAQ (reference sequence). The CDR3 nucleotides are TGTGCCAGCAGCCACCGGGACAGGGCCTCCTACGAGCAGTACTTC. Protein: CASSHRDRASYEQYF. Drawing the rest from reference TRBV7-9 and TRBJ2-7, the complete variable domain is DTGVSQNPRHKITKRGQNVTFRCDPISEHNRLYWYRQTLGQGPEFLTYFQNEAQLEKSRLLSDRFSAERPKGSFSTLEIQRTEQGDSAMYLCASSHRDRASYEQYFGPGTRLTVT.

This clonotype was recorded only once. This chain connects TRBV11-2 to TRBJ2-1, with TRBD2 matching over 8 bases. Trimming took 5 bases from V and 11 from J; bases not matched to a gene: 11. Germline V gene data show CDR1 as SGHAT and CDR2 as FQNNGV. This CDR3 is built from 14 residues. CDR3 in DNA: TGTGCCAGCAGCATAGCCGTGGCTAGCGGGCAGCAGTTCTTC. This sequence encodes CASSIAVASGQQFF.